This TCR beta chain is from a study of T cells in Graves' hyperthyroidism and ophthalmopathy. This clonotype appeared a few times. V was clipped by 0 bases and J by 2 bases, with 14 bases between them. CDR1 is SQVTM and CDR2 is ANQGSEA in the germline V gene. The CDR3 totals 16 residues. What was amplified from RNA transcripts were TCR beta CDR3 regions. A first-round RT-PCR of the TCR CDR3 used the HTBI primer set. TCRdb redid the calling of the multiplex PCR reads with MiXCR, one entry per CDR3 protein. The table shows 600,000 to 850,000 distinct CDR3 sequences, with roughly 20% occurring only once. The TCR sequence derives from a woman aged 45-60 years with Graves' hyperthyroidism that later progressed to Graves' ophthalmopathy. This rearrangement joins TRBV29-1 to TRBJ2-1, with TRBD1 as a possible D gene (5 bases). The material sequenced was blood. The CDR3 DNA sequence: TGCAGCGTTGAAGATCTCGCAGGGCAGACCTACAATGAGCAGTTCTTC. Translation: CSVEDLAGQTYNEQFF.